This paragraph reports one T cell receptor (beta chain). The CDR3 runs to 16 residues. The germline CDR1 and CDR2 sequences are SGHTA and FQGNSA. V dropped 5 bases and J dropped 5; count of bases not matched to a gene: 5. These data belong to a study of blood T cell repertoires in COVID-19. Original analysis: Reference gene primer amplification yielded estimated nucleated cell counts. Some clones are missing from TCRdb's copy, which holds only in-frame ones; the method was immunoSEQ multiplex PCR. V and J calls and clone size are as listed in that table; D and trimming were resolved from the DNA. The data contain 65,000 to 85,000 clones, 80% to 90% of them singletons.

The rearrangement links TRBV7-2 to TRBJ2-3; 15 bases line up with TRBD2. This clonotype was obtained from a woman aged 18-35 years with acute or convalescent COVID-19. The sequenced sample was peripheral blood. CDR3 DNA sequence: TGTGCCAGCAGCCGGACTAGCGGGGGGGTCGGAGATACGCAGTATTTT. Its protein product is CASSRTSGGVGDTQYF.